Given below is one TCR beta chain in context. This sample was taken from a study of blood T cell repertoires in COVID-19. Study context: Samples of COVID-19 (acute and convalescent) were obtained from the United States, Italy and Spain. From T cells, B-cell-depleted T cells, or PBMCs came the material, which was cDNA or gDNA.

The repertoire was sequenced with immunoSEQ multiplex PCR; TCRdb's copy has only in-frame clones and lacks some. The data show some 270,000 clones, with 80% to 90% seen just once and roughly 4% held by the top ten. Cohort placement rested on clinical history that participants reported themselves. Before being deemed recovered, Cohort 3 donors had two negative PCRs, clearance, or symptom resolution. The receptor was isolated from a woman in her 30s who had recovered from COVID-19. Sequenced input: PBMCs or T cells enriched from blood (not recorded which).

The CDR3 region has the DNA TGTGCCAGCAGTTTTCTAGCCACCTACGAGCAGTACTTC. It yields the protein CASSFLATYEQYF. The chain combines TRBV28 with TRBJ2-7; a weak D match, TRBD2 (5 bases). This CDR3 is built from 13 residues. Looked up from germline, CDR1 is MDHEN and CDR2 is SYDVKM. Between the trimmed V and J ends, which lost 3 bases and 2 bases, there was a span of 8 bases.